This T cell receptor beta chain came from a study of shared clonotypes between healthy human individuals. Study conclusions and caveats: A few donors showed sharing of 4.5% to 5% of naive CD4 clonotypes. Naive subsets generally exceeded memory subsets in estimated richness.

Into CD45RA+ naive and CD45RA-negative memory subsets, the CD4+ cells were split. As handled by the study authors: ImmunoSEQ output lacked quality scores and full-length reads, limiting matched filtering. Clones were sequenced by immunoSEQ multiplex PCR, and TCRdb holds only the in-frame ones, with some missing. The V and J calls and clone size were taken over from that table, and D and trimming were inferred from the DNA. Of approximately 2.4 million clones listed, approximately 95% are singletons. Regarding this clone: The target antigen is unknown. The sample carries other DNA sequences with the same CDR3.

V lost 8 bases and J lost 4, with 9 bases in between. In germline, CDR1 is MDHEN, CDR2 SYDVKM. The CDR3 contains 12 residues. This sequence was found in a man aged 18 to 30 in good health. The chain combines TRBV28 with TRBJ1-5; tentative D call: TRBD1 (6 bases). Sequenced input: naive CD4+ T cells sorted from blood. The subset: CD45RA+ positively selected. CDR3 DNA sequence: TGTGCCAGCGGAGGGGGGAATCAGCCCCAGCATTTT. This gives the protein CASGGGNQPQHF.